This T cell receptor beta chain was captured in a study of cytotoxic CD8 clonotypes in ibrutinib-treated CLL. Whole-study context: Response samples came after a median roughly 11 months of treatment, range 6 to 36. Whole-study findings and limits: T-cell clonality at baseline went above that of age-matched healthy donors and rose and fell with circulating CD8+ T-cell counts. An increase in clonality occurred at ibrutinib response, followed by a return toward baseline at progression. Treatment left the uncommon public clonotypes either contracted or stable in frequency.

CDR3 size: 11 residues. Germline CDR1 is SQVTM and CDR2 is ANQGSEA. The V and J ends lost 7 bases and 6 bases respectively, with 9 bases between them. Details on this clone: Its antigen is not identified.

The protocol was immunoSEQ multiplex PCR, while the TCRdb copy is restricted to in-frame clones and leaves out a portion. The sample holds roughly 42,000 clones, about 65% seen once. The sequenced sample was PBMCs, obtained after 24 months of ibrutinib treatment. The clonotype comes from a human donor with chronic lymphocytic leukemia. This chain connects TRBV29-1 to TRBJ2-2; D remains unclear. As DNA, the CDR3 is TGCAGCGCGCGAAAGGCCGGGGAGCTGTTTTTT. This gives the protein CSARKAGELFF.